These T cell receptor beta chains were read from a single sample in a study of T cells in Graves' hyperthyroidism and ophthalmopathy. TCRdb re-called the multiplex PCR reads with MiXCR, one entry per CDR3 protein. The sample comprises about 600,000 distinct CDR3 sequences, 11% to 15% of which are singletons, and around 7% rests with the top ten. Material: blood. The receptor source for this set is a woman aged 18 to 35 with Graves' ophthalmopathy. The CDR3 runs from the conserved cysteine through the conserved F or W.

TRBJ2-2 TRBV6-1 CASSNGGRNTGELFF
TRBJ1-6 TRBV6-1 CASSRGQGWGGSPLHF
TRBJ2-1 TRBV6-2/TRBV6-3 CASSIGTSGSPKQFF
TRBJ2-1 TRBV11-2 CASSWTGLAGDSYNEQFF
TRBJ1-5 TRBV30 CAWSVDSHSNQPQHF
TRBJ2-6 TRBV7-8 CASSEGHYSGANVLTF
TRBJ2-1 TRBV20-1 CSAREATSGYNEQFF
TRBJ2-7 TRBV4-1 CASSQLPGLANHEQYF
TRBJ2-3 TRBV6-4 CASSELAGEADTQYF
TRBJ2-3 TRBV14 CASSLSRGGNTDTQYF
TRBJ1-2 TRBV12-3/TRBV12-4 CASFLEDYGYTF
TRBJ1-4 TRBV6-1 CASSHRDEKLFF
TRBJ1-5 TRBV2 CASSMGHSNQPQHF
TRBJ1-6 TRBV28 CASSPGTEFLYNSPLHF
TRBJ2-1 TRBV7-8 CASSPPSGIGNEQFF
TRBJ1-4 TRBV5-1 CASSLGPGGNEKLFF
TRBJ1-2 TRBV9 CASSSLGWADGYTF
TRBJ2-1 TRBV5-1 CASSWGTSANEQFF
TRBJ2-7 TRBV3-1 CASSQRAAGGEQYF
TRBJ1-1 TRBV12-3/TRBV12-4 CASSFDYWGGETEAFF
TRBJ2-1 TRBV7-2 CASSLATSGSGYNEQFF
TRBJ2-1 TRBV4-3 CASSQDPAVAGGHEQFF
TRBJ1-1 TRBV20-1 CSASPGTGAIGSTEAFF
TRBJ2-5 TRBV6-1 CASRLGLAGMETQYF
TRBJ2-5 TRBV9 CASSVGWRAQETQYF
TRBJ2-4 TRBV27 CASSPRLAGTKNIQYF
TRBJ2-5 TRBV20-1 CSARGGGLAGAQETQYF
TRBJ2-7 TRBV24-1 CATSDAGQGNYEQYF
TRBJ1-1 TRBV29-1 CSVELGKAEAFF
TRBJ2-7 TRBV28 CASQSFGGQGAGEQYF
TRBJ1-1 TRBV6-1 CASDLPTGPGQGFTEAFF
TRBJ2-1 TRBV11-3 CASSSAGGQRNEQFF
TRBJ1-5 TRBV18 CASSLGQGESQPQHF
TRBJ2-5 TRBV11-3 CASSLVRGQETQYF
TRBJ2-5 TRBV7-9 CASSFSGSGETQYF